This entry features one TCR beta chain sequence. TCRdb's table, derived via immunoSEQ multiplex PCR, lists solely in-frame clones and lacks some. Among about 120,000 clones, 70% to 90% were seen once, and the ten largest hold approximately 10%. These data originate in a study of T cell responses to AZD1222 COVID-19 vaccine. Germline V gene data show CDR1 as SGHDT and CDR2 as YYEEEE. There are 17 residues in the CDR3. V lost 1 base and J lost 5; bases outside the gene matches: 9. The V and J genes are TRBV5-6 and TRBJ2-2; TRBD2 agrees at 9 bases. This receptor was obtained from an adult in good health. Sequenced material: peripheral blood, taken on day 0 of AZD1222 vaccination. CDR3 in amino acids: CASSLLREGLGTGELFF. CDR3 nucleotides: TGTGCCAGCAGCTTGTTGCGGGAGGGCCTTGGGACCGGGGAGCTGTTTTTT.